These 25 T cell receptor beta chains were all obtained from the same sample, sequenced in a study of blood T cells in healthy people across ages. Alongside a J-beta primer mix, a sample-barcoded 5' primer served in a second PCR lasting roughly 6 to 11 cycles. TCRdb reanalysed the 5' RACE reads using MiXCR and keeps one entry per CDR3 protein. Here the sample spans around 650,000 distinct CDR3 sequences, around 32% being singletons. Sequencing used blood. These receptor sequences come from a woman at least 80 years old in good health.

V and J are TRBV25-1 and TRBJ2-7; D is undetermined. Per germline, CDR1 MGHDK and CDR2 SYGVNS. This CDR3 comprises 11 residues. V was trimmed by 3 bases and J by 5 bases, leaving 5 bases between them. The CDR3 sequence: CASSERNEQYF. DNA of the CDR3: TGTGCCAGCAGTGAGAGAAACGAGCAGTACTTC.

The table lists this clonotype with a few counts. The genes are TRBV3-1 and TRBJ2-1; the D gene is possibly TRBD1 (7 bases). The CDR3 consists of 11 residues. Germline assignment: CDR1 LGHDT and CDR2 YNNKEL (reference sequence). Trimming removed 6 bases at V and 12 bases at J, with 12 bases between. The CDR3 is CASREGASQFF. CDR3 DNA: TGTGCCAGCAGGGAGGGGGCTTCGCAGTTCTTC.

This clonotype was picked up a small number of times. The chain carries TRBV5-6 and TRBJ2-2; D is undetermined. The V gene lost 4 bases and the J gene lost 0 bases, with 7 bases spanning the gap. The germline V gene has CDR1 SGHDT and CDR2 YYEEEE. The CDR3 spans 14 residues. This CDR3 reads CASSAATNTGELFF. Here the CDR3 DNA reads TGTGCCAGCAGCGCGGCCACGAACACCGGGGAGCTGTTTTTT. The whole variable domain, filled in from reference TRBV5-6 and TRBJ2-2, reads DAGVTQSPTHLIKTRGQQVTLRCSPKSGHDTVSWYQQALGQGPQFIFQYYEEEERQRGNFPDRFSGHQFPNYSSELNVNALLLGDSALYLCASSAATNTGELFFGEGSRLTVL.

This clonotype was seen a few times. This chain links TRBV30 with TRBJ2-3; 8 bases agree with TRBD2. This CDR3 is 14 amino acids long. Germline trimming cut 0 bases from V and 2 bases from J; bases unmatched to any gene: 1. The germline gives CDR1 GTSNPN, CDR2 SVGIG (reference sequence). CDR3 nucleotides: TGTGCCTGGAGTGTCGGGGGGGCCACAGATACGCAGTATTTT. Translation gives CAWSVGGATDTQYF.

The gene calls are TRBV6-2 or TRBV6-3 and TRBJ2-2, with D perhaps matching TRBD1 (5 bases). The V end was cut by 6 bases, the J end by 6 bases, with 11 bases between. The CDR3 spans 13 residues. Germline V lookup: CDR1 MNHEY, CDR2 SVGEGT. CDR3 amino acids: CASRLQGAGELFF. Written as DNA, the CDR3 is TGTGCCAGCAGACTCCAAGGGGCCGGGGAGCTGTTTTTT.

This clonotype was observed a handful of times. The rearrangement links TRBV7-3 to TRBJ2-2; D is unclear. Trimming pared 1 base from V and 4 bases from J, leaving 16 bases between. CDR1 is SGHTA, CDR2 FQGTGA, per germline. The CDR3 contains 17 residues. CDR3 sequence reads: CASSLNPPDVLTGELFF. CDR3 in DNA: TGTGCCAGCAGCTTAAACCCGCCGGACGTACTCACCGGGGAGCTGTTTTTT.

This clonotype came up many times. The chain uses TRBV6-1 and TRBJ2-7; D tentatively fits TRBD1 or TRBD2 (5 bases each). The CDR3 is made up of 15 amino acids. The V and J ends lost 4 bases and 1 base respectively, with 14 bases between them. The V gene's germline CDR1 is MNHNS and CDR2 SASEGT. CDR3 amino acids: CASSASGTASYEQYF. CDR3 in DNA: TGTGCCAGCAGTGCCTCCGGGACCGCATCCTACGAGCAGTACTTC.

This clonotype was counted between two and nine times. The chain uses TRBV4-2 and TRBJ2-1; 8 bases map to TRBD2. The junction had 2 bases not matched to a gene; V was cut back by 2 bases and J by 2 bases. Germline CDR1 reads LGHNA; CDR2 reads YNFKEQ. The CDR3 is 15 amino acids. The CDR3 here is CASSQPGLAYNEQFF. In DNA, the CDR3 is TGTGCCAGCAGCCAACCGGGACTAGCCTACAATGAGCAGTTCTTC.

This clonotype was counted only a few times. J is TRBJ1-2 and V is TRBV11-2; no firm D call. Trimming took 0 bases from V and 7 from J, leaving 12 bases between them. CDR1 is SGHAT and CDR2 is FQNNGV in the germline V gene. The CDR3 contains 14 residues. CDR3 protein: CASSLDGSVGGYTF. CDR3 in DNA: TGTGCCAGCAGCTTAGACGGGTCGGTGGGTGGCTACACCTTC.

This clonotype was seen at least ten times. J is TRBJ1-2 and V is TRBV12-3 or TRBV12-4, with TRBD1 matching over 9 bases. V trimming: 6 bases; J trimming: 4 bases; junction bases outside the gene matches: 6. This CDR3 spans 14 amino acids. This CDR3 is CASSRTGVGYGYTF. DNA of the CDR3: TGTGCCAGCAGCCGGACAGGGGTTGGCTATGGCTACACCTTC.

This clonotype was found a few times. It may be a read error: a sequence one base away is much more abundant. The rearrangement links TRBV7-2 to TRBJ2-1; tentatively, D is TRBD1 (6 bases). V lost 6 bases and J 6 bases, leaving 18 bases between the germline ends. The germline V gene encodes CDR1 SGHTA and CDR2 FQGNSA. The CDR3 loop spans 15 amino acids. The chain's CDR3 is CASSRAGTLFNEQFF. For the CDR3, the DNA is TGTGCCAGCAGTAGAGCCGGGACACTTTTCAATGAGCAGTTCTTC.

The chain employs TRBV6-1 and TRBJ1-2; D call uncertain. The CDR3 spans 13 residues. Trimming took 6 bases from V and 2 from J, leaving 10 bases between them. Germline CDR1 reads MNHNS; CDR2 reads SASEGT. The CDR3 loop is CASSVTENYGYTF. CDR3 bases: TGTGCCAGCAGCGTGACGGAGAACTATGGCTACACCTTC.

This clonotype was recorded many times. The V and J genes are TRBV6-5 and TRBJ1-2, with D hard to call. Germline V gene sequence: CDR1 MNHEY, CDR2 SVGAGI. The CDR3 loop spans 13 amino acids. Trimming pared 6 bases from V and 8 bases from J, leaving 16 bases between. CDR3 coding DNA: TGTGCCAGCAGAAAACGCCGTGAACAGGGCTACACCTTC. This sequence encodes CASRKRREQGYTF.

This clonotype was recorded many times. This may be a read error: a much more frequent sequence differs by one nucleotide. The DNA of the CDR3 is TGTGCCAGCAGACGTAACAGTCTGAGCTCCTACAATGAGCAGTACTTC. This gives the protein CASRRNSLSSYNEQYF. The J gene is TRBJ2-1, the V gene TRBV12-3 or TRBV12-4; D is unresolved. TRBJ2-7 matches the DNA end more closely, so the J call is doubtful. The CDR3 contains 16 residues.

This rearrangement joins TRBV7-8 to TRBJ2-5; tentative D call: TRBD2 (5 bases). In germline, CDR1 is SGHVS, CDR2 FQNEAQ. The V end was cut by 8 bases, the J end by 3 bases, with 16 bases between. The CDR3 totals 14 residues. The CDR3 loop reads CASERGRVKETQYF. The CDR3 region has the DNA TGTGCCAGCGAGAGAGGGCGGGTTAAAGAGACCCAGTACTTC.

This clonotype has at least ten counts. V and J are TRBV28 and TRBJ2-6; D is unclear. Trimming pared 7 bases from V and 0 bases from J, leaving 16 bases between. Germline CDR1 and CDR2: MDHEN and SYDVKM. The CDR3 spans 17 residues. CDR3 DNA sequence: TGTGCCAGCATCAAGGGCCGAACCCGCTCTGGGGCCAACGTCCTGACTTTC. Amino acids: CASIKGRTRSGANVLTF. Looking up the rest from reference TRBV28 and TRBJ2-6 gives the full variable domain: DVKVTQSSRYLVKRTGEKVFLECVQDMDHENMFWYRQDPGLGLRLIYFSYDVKMKEKGDIPEGYSVSREKKERFSLILESASTNQTSMYLCASIKGRTRSGANVLTFGAGSRLTVL.

This clonotype appeared a few times. This sequence joins TRBV15 and TRBJ2-3; possible D gene TRBD1, 6 bases. The CDR3 runs 14 residues. V was shortened by 5 bases and J by 0 bases, with 9 bases between the two germline ends. Germline values: CDR1 LNHNV, CDR2 YYDKDF (reference sequence). The CDR3 DNA reads as TGTGCCACCAGCGGGGGCCGGAGCACAGATACGCAGTATTTT. Residues: CATSGGRSTDTQYF.

Concerning this clonotype itself: Mismatch with germline at one junction end may stem from a read error. The genes are TRBV7-6 and TRBJ2-7; D remains unclear. Germline V gives CDR1 SGHVS, CDR2 FNYEAQ. The CDR3 consists of 15 residues. CDR3 protein: CASSLADGRTYVQYF. CDR3 in DNA: TGTGCCAGCAGCTTAGCGGACGGGCGGACCTACGTGCAGTACTTC.

The V and J genes are TRBV9 and TRBJ2-1; D unresolved. This CDR3 is built from 14 residues. Trimming took off 0 bases at V and 9 bases at J, with 13 bases between the two ends. Germline CDR1 SGDLS, CDR2 YYNGEE. The CDR3 loop is CASSVAADGTEQFF. In DNA, the CDR3 is TGTGCCAGCAGCGTAGCCGCGGATGGAACTGAGCAGTTCTTC. The whole variable domain, remainder taken from reference TRBV9 and TRBJ2-1, is DSGVTQTPKHLITATGQRVTLRCSPRSGDLSVYWYQQSLDQGLQFLIQYYNGEERAKGNILERFSAQQFPDLHSELNLSSLELGDSALYFCASSVAADGTEQFFGPGTRLTVL.

This clonotype has more than one count but fewer than ten. V gene TRBV29-1 combines with J gene TRBJ1-5; D gene ambiguous. Germline CDR1 reads SQVTM; CDR2 reads ANQGSEA. Deletions cut 5 bases from V and 2 bases from J, with 10 bases between. This CDR3 region has 13 residues. The CDR3 protein is CSVWVAGNQPQHF. The CDR3 nucleotides read TGCAGCGTTTGGGTAGCGGGCAATCAGCCCCAGCATTTT.

Remarks on this clonotype: A much larger clone sits a single nucleotide away, making a read error possible. The chain uses TRBV5-1 and TRBJ2-7, with D perhaps matching TRBD2 (7 bases). V lost 3 bases to trimming and J lost 2 bases, with 15 bases between them. Germline loops: CDR1 SGHRS, CDR2 YFSETQ. This CDR3 is built from 15 residues. The CDR3 region has the DNA TGCGCCAGCAGCTGGATCACGGGGGGCACCTACGAGCAGTACTTC. Its translation: CASSWITGGTYEQYF.

The chain recombines TRBV18 with TRBJ2-2; D perhaps matches TRBD2 (6 bases). V lost 2 bases to trimming and J lost 5 bases, with 12 bases between them. This CDR3 region has 15 residues. The germline V gene encodes CDR1 KGHSH and CDR2 LQKENI. Written as DNA, the CDR3 is TGTGCCAGCTCACCAGGGGGGAGATTTACCGGGGAGCTGTTTTTT. Amino acid sequence: CASSPGGRFTGELFF.

This clonotype showed up many times. The J gene is TRBJ1-5, the V gene TRBV15, with D hard to call. The CDR3 runs to 15 residues. Trimming took 1 base from V and 2 from J, leaving 9 bases between them. Germline values: CDR1 LNHNV, CDR2 YYDKDF (reference sequence). The CDR3 DNA follows: TGTGCCACCAGCAGAGGTGAGTCGGGCAATCAGCCCCAGCATTTT. Protein product: CATSRGESGNQPQHF.

The chain joins TRBV7-2 to TRBJ2-7, with D possibly called TRBD1 or TRBD2 (6 bases each). From germline, CDR1 is SGHTA and CDR2 FQGNSA. The CDR3 is 16 residues long. Trimming took 4 bases from V and 6 from J, leaving 22 bases between them. The chain's CDR3 is CASSSGTQGLGGEQYF. In DNA form, the CDR3 reads TGTGCCAGCAGCTCCGGAACACAGGGTTTGGGAGGCGAGCAGTACTTC.

With regard to this clonotype: This CDR3 is missing its conserved last phenylalanine or tryptophan, likely due to a read error. The V gene is TRBV12-3 or TRBV12-4, the J gene TRBJ1-2, with no clear D. The CDR3 sequence is 13 residues long. The germline V and J ends were trimmed by 3 bases and 2 bases, with 7 bases remaining between them. CDR3: CASSLGGNYGYTC. As DNA, the CDR3 is TGTGCCAGCAGTTTGGGAGGAAACTATGGCTACACCTGC.